The 8 T cell receptor beta chains in this list originate from one sample, sequenced in a study of post-analysis software for immune sequencing data. General study results and limits: TRBV5-6, TRBV5-1 and TRBV20-1 were among a few TRBV segments more frequent in patients than controls.

TCR beta cDNA libraries included unique molecular identifiers. TCRdb processed the PCR reads anew with MiXCR; each CDR3 protein has one entry. Of 600,000 to 750,000 distinct CDR3 sequences in the sample, around 60% were seen once. Their antigen targets remain unknown. The specimen was blood. All receptors come from a girl aged 2-10 years with multiple sclerosis.

This clonotype was counted between two and nine times. This chain uses TRBV20-1 with TRBJ2-5; either TRBD1 or TRBD2 may supply D (5 bases each). CDR3 length: 12 amino acids. Trimming removed 2 bases at V and 9 bases at J, with 13 bases between. The V gene's germline CDR1 is DFQATT and CDR2 SNEGSKA (reference sequence). CDR3 bases: TGCAGTGCTAGACCCGGGACCCCACCCCAGTACTTC. Amino acid sequence: CSARPGTPPQYF.

This chain connects TRBV3-1 to TRBJ2-3, with TRBD2 matching over 14 bases. Germline V CDR1 and CDR2: LGHDT, YNNKEL (reference sequence). Trimming removed 5 bases from V and 10 bases from J; junction bases left unmatched: 11. This CDR3 has 16 amino acids. This CDR3 reads CASSVRGTSGRSAQYF. In DNA form, the CDR3 reads TGTGCCAGCAGCGTAAGGGGGACTAGCGGGAGATCGGCGCAGTATTTT.

This clonotype was detected a few times. This chain uses TRBV28 with TRBJ1-2; D is undetermined. CDR3 length: 15 amino acids. The V gene's germline CDR1 is MDHEN and CDR2 SYDVKM. V was shortened by 1 base and J by 5 bases, with 14 bases between the two germline ends. As DNA, the CDR3 is TGTGCCAGCAGTTTATTCGGTTCTCGGCATTATGGCTACACCTTC. Protein sequence: CASSLFGSRHYGYTF.

This chain joins TRBV7-2 and TRBJ2-3, with D uncertain. V gave up 5 bases and J gave up 5 bases, with 8 bases separating them. Germline V gene data show CDR1 as SGHTA and CDR2 as FQGNSA. The CDR3 runs 12 residues. In DNA, the CDR3 is TGTGCCAGCAGCACACTGGAAGATACGCAGTATTTT. This gives the protein CASSTLEDTQYF.

Note on this clonotype: Compared with germline, one end of the junction differs, possibly owing to a read error. This chain connects TRBV20-1 to TRBJ1-5, with 7 bases that match TRBD1. The CDR3 is 14 residues long. Germline CDR1 and CDR2: DFQATT and SNEGSKA (reference sequence). The CDR3 nucleotides are TGCGGTGCTAGAGTACAGGGGAGCAATCAGCCCCAGCATTTT. It is translated as CGARVQGSNQPQHF.

This sequence joins TRBV6-1 and TRBJ2-7; D is uncertain. The CDR3 totals 14 residues. CDR1 and CDR2 from the germline V gene are MNHNS and SASEGT. Trimming left V 7 bases short and J 3 bases short, with 16 bases between. CDR3 sequence reads: CASKSTAGVYEQYF. DNA for the CDR3: TGTGCCAGCAAGAGTACGGCAGGCGTCTACGAGCAGTACTTC.

This clonotype was seen a handful of times. The J gene is TRBJ2-7, the V gene TRBV20-1; 9 nucleotides match TRBD1. The V and J ends lost 5 bases and 0 bases, in that order; junction bases with no gene match: 2. Germline loops: CDR1 DFQATT, CDR2 SNEGSKA (reference sequence). The CDR3 has 13 amino acids. CDR3 sequence (DNA): TGCAGTGCTGGACAGGGGAGCTCCTACGAGCAGTACTTC. Protein sequence: CSAGQGSSYEQYF.

The rearrangement uses TRBV10-3 and TRBJ2-3; D is unresolved. The CDR3 covers 12 residues. The germline gives CDR1 ENHRY, CDR2 SYGVKD. Trimming shortened V by 6 bases and J by 4 bases, and 8 bases separated the two germline ends. CDR3 sequence (DNA): TGTGCCATCAGAGAAGGAGCAGATACGCAGTATTTT. Protein product: CAIREGADTQYF.